A selection of T cell receptor beta chains follows, all from one sample in a study of shared clonotypes between healthy human individuals. TCRdb's copy holds only in-frame clones and misses some; the assay was immunoSEQ multiplex PCR. The sample consists of about a million clones, 77% of them appearing once. Input material: memory CD4+ T cells from PBMCs. The source of these receptors is a man aged 18-30 years in good health. Some clones in this sample may be carry-over from other donors' samples. Each CDR3 is given with its conserved first and last residue. The D gene is left open where the match is weak. Size tells how often a clone was seen (once, few, many) or the class of an expanded clone, and some rows leave it out.

>TRBJ2-5|TRBD2|-|TRBV18
TGTGCCAGCTCACCAACTCGAACTAGCGGTCCACAAGAGACCCAGTACTTC
CASSPTRTSGPQETQYF
>TRBJ2-1|-|few|TRBV15
TGTGCCACCAGCAGAGGGTACAATGAGCAGTTCTTC
CATSRGYNEQFF
>TRBJ2-3|-|few|TRBV7-9
TGTGCCAGCAGCTTGGATATTAGGGGAGCAGATACGCAGTATTTT
CASSLDIRGADTQYF
>TRBJ2-5|TRBD1|once|TRBV7-9
TGTGCCAGCAGCCCCTCCGGACAGGGGCGGGAGACCCAGTACTTC
CASSPSGQGRETQYF
>TRBJ2-2|TRBD2|-|TRBV2
TGTGCCAGCAGTTATAGCGGGAAGAACACCGGGGAGCTGTTTTTT
CASSYSGKNTGELFF
>TRBJ2-6|-|-|TRBV18
TGTGCCAGCTCACCTGGGATTACTGGGGCCAACGTCCTGACTTTC
CASSPGITGANVLTF
>TRBJ1-3|-|-|TRBV7-2
TGTGCCAGCAGCTTACAGATTGGGACATCGTACTCTGGAAACACCATATATTTT
CASSLQIGTSYSGNTIYF
>TRBJ1-3|TRBD1|-|TRBV4-1
TGCGCCAGCAGCCAAGCGGACAGGGGTGGAAACACCATATATTTT
CASSQADRGGNTIYF
>TRBJ1-1|-|-|TRBV19
TGTGCCAGTAGTATTCAGCGAGGAAACACTGAAGCTTTCTTT
CASSIQRGNTEAFF
>TRBJ2-3|-|-|TRBV7-3
TGTGCCAGCAGCGAGGTATGGTGGGATACGCAGTATTTT
CASSEVWWDTQYF
>TRBJ2-2|-|-|TRBV2
TGTGCCAGCAGTGTTCTAGCAGGAGGGGCCGGGGAGCTGTTTTTT
CASSVLAGGAGELFF
>TRBJ1-4|-|-|TRBV21-1
TGTGCCAGCTTTGGTTGGGATGGACAGTCGCCTGTAGGTGAAAAACTGTTTTTT
CASFGWDGQSPVGEKLFF
>TRBJ2-2|-|once|TRBV7-9
TGTGCCAGCAGCCGCGACACCGGGGAGCTGTTTTTT
CASSRDTGELFF
>TRBJ2-7|-|-|TRBV7-8
TGTGCCAGCACACGAGGCAGGGGCTACGAGCAGTACTTC
CASTRGRGYEQYF
>TRBJ2-1|-|many|TRBV7-3
TGTGCCAGCAGCTTATCTCCCCTTGTGGGCGAGCAGTTCTTC
CASSLSPLVGEQFF
>TRBJ2-3|TRBD2|few|TRBV19
TGTGCCAGTAGTACGCGACTAGCGGGAGGGCCGGATACGCAGTATTTT
CASSTRLAGGPDTQYF
>TRBJ1-4|-|once|TRBV27
TGTGCCAGCACCAAGAAGGGCCCAACTAATGAAAAACTGTTTTTT
CASTKKGPTNEKLFF
>TRBJ2-3|TRBD1|few|TRBV11-2
TGTGCCAGCAGCGCCGGGACAGTCAACACAGATACGCAGTATTTT
CASSAGTVNTDTQYF
>TRBJ2-3|TRBD2|-|TRBV9
TGTGCCAGCAGCGTAGGGACTAGCGGGAGCGCAGATACGCAGTATTTT
CASSVGTSGSADTQYF
>TRBJ2-5|TRBD2|-|TRBV7-2
TGTGCCAGCACCCCCAATATGGTAGCGGGAGAGACCCAGTACTTC
CASTPNMVAGETQYF
>TRBJ2-1|-|-|TRBV2
TGTGCCAGCAGCTACCGGGACTCCGCCCTTTGGGAGCAGTTCTTC
CASSYRDSALWEQFF
>TRBJ1-2|-|-|TRBV28
TGTGCCAGTGGACAGAGCTATGGCTACACCTTC
CASGQSYGYTF
>TRBJ1-2|-|once|TRBV5-4
TGTGCCAGCAGCTCCCAACCTGGCAGGGTCACCTTC
CASSSQPGRVTF
>TRBJ2-3|-|-|TRBV7-2
TGTGCCAGCAGCTTAGCGTTCGGAGATACGCAGTATTTT
CASSLAFGDTQYF
>TRBJ2-2|TRBD2|-|TRBV19
TGTGCCAGTTTAGCGGGAATTAACACCGGGGAGCTGTTTTTT
CASLAGINTGELFF
>TRBJ2-5|-|-|TRBV7-8
TGTGCCAGCAGCCTCAGGGGGGACCAAGAGACCCAGTACTTC
CASSLRGDQETQYF
>TRBJ1-5|-|few|TRBV7-8
TGTGCCAGCAGCAAGTCCCCCAATCAGCCCCAGCATTTT
CASSKSPNQPQHF
>TRBJ1-2|-|many|TRBV29-1
TGCAGCGTTGTGAGCGGGGATATGGGCTATGGCTACACCTTC
CSVVSGDMGYGYTF
>TRBJ1-1|-|once|TRBV11-3
TGTGCCAGCAGCTTTTCAGGGGACGCTGAAGCTTTCTTT
CASSFSGDAEAFF
>TRBJ2-7|TRBD1|-|TRBV5-1
TGCGCCAGCAGCCCGCGAGGACAGGCCGCCTACGAGCAGTACTTC
CASSPRGQAAYEQYF